These 13 T cell receptor beta chains share one sample of origin, sequenced in a study of response to subunit inactivated influenza vaccine. MiXCR, applied by TCRdb to the RT-PCR reads, yields one record per CDR3 protein. The data contain fewer than 700,000 distinct CDR3 sequences, 10% to 15% of them singletons. Material: PBMCs from blood, obtained 35 to 45 days after vaccination. These receptors were taken from a man aged 45-65 years who received an inactivated influenza vaccine.

The table lists this clonotype with many counts. The chain combines TRBV6-5 with TRBJ1-4; D unclear. Germline V gene data show CDR1 as MNHEY and CDR2 as SVGAGI. The CDR3 extends over 12 amino acids. The ends were cut back, 8 bases at V and 3 bases at J, with 7 bases in the middle. The CDR3 reads CASGRSNEKLFF. CDR3 coding DNA: TGTGCCAGCGGTAGATCTAATGAAAAACTGTTTTTT.

The genes are TRBV3-1 and TRBJ2-1, with TRBD2 identical over 11 bases. Trimming at V came to 4 bases and at J to 3 bases, leaving 8 bases not matched to a gene. The CDR3 covers 17 residues. CDR1 and CDR2 from the germline V gene are LGHDT and YNNKEL (reference sequence). CDR3 residues: CASSRASGGLVYNEQFF. CDR3 bases: TGTGCCAGCAGCCGAGCTAGCGGGGGGTTGGTCTACAATGAGCAGTTCTTC.

This clonotype was counted a few times. The chain couples TRBV4-1 to TRBJ1-4, with no clear D. The CDR3 has 16 amino acids. Deletions cut 2 bases from V and 0 bases from J, with 10 bases between. The V gene's germline CDR1 is MGHRA and CDR2 YSYEKL. CDR3 amino acids: CASSQTDTSTNEKLFF. For the CDR3, the DNA is TGCGCCAGCAGCCAAACCGACACTTCAACTAATGAAAAACTGTTTTTT.

This clonotype was seen a few times. The chain couples TRBV7-9 to TRBJ2-1; D is perhaps TRBD1 (7 bases). This CDR3 spans 17 amino acids. V dropped 5 bases and J dropped 0 bases, with 17 bases sitting between them. Germline CDR1 SEHNR, CDR2 FQNEAQ (reference sequence). The CDR3 sequence is CASSPVGGGSSYNEQFF. Written as DNA, the CDR3 is TGTGCCAGCAGCCCAGTTGGAGGGGGCTCCTCCTACAATGAGCAGTTCTTC.

This clonotype was seen only a few times. The gene calls are TRBV12-3 or TRBV12-4 and TRBJ2-3, with TRBD2 matching 12 bases. The CDR3 has 17 residues. V trimming: 4 bases; J trimming: 1 base; junction bases outside the gene matches: 6. The chain's CDR3 is CASSYPRLAGGTDTQYF. In nucleotides, the CDR3 is TGTGCCAGCAGTTACCCGCGACTAGCGGGAGGCACAGATACGCAGTATTTT.

This clonotype appeared a few times. The J gene is TRBJ2-5, the V gene TRBV4-1, with TRBD2 matching over 11 bases. Germline V gene sequence: CDR1 MGHRA, CDR2 YSYEKL. The CDR3 spans 15 residues. With 6 bases clipped from V and 4 bases from J, the junction kept 7 bases outside the gene matches. CDR3 loop: CASSLLAGDGETQYF. The CDR3 nucleotides are TGCGCCAGCAGTTTACTAGCGGGAGATGGAGAGACCCAGTACTTC.

This clonotype appeared a few times. This sequence joins TRBV14 and TRBJ2-2; 12 bases line up with TRBD2. The ends lost 0 bases at V and 7 bases at J; junction bases unmatched: 12. The CDR3 totals 19 residues. The germline gives CDR1 SGHDN, CDR2 FVKESK. Written as DNA, the CDR3 is TGTGCCAGCAGCCAAGAATCTCGGCTAGCGGGGGGGCAAAACGGGGAGCTGTTTTTT. It specifies CASSQESRLAGGQNGELFF.

This clonotype showed up just a few times. This chain uses TRBV4-3 with TRBJ2-2, with a possible D match to TRBD1 (6 bases). Germline CDR1 LGHNA, CDR2 YSLEER. Trimming pared 6 bases from V and 4 bases from J, leaving 15 bases between. The CDR3 is made up of 15 amino acids. This chain's CDR3 is CASSRDRRITGELFF. The CDR3, as DNA: TGCGCCAGCAGTCGCGACAGGAGAATCACCGGGGAGCTGTTTTTT.

This clonotype was counted only a few times. The chain recombines TRBV7-2 with TRBJ2-7; 7 nucleotides align to TRBD2. V trimming: 5 bases; J trimming: 3 bases; junction bases outside the gene matches: 10. The length of the CDR3 is 15 residues. Germline CDR1 and CDR2: SGHTA and FQGNSA. As DNA, the CDR3 is TGTGCCAGCAGCCCTATGGGCGGGAGTAACTACGAGCAGTACTTC. Its translation: CASSPMGGSNYEQYF.

The genes are TRBV5-1 and TRBJ1-1; maybe TRBD1 (6 bases). CDR3 size: 14 residues. V gave up 4 bases and J gave up 2 bases, with 12 bases separating them. Germline values: CDR1 SGHRS, CDR2 YFSETQ. CDR3 in amino acids: CASSPGHRNTEAFF. CDR3 nucleotide sequence: TGCGCCAGCAGCCCGGGACATCGAAACACTGAAGCTTTCTTT. Together with reference TRBV5-1 and TRBJ1-1, the CDR3 gives the full variable domain: KAGVTQTPRYLIKTRGQQVTLSCSPISGHRSVSWYQQTPGQGLQFLFEYFSETQRNKGNFPGRFSGRQFSNSRSEMNVSTLELGDSALYLCASSPGHRNTEAFFGQGTRLTVV.

The J gene is TRBJ2-3, the V gene TRBV10-3; perhaps TRBD2 as D (5 bases). The CDR3 covers 13 residues. V lost 8 bases and J lost 0, with 9 bases in between. Per the germline V gene, CDR1 is ENHRY and CDR2 is SYGVKD. Written as DNA, the CDR3 is TGTGCCATCGGAGCGGCTAGCACAGATACGCAGTATTTT. Protein product: CAIGAASTDTQYF.

The chain uses TRBV20-1 and TRBJ2-7; D remains unclear. Germline values: CDR1 DFQATT, CDR2 SNEGSKA (reference sequence). Trimming shortened V by 0 bases and J by 0 bases, and 6 bases separated the two germline ends. The CDR3 runs 13 residues. The CDR3 here is CSARDWHSYEQYF. The CDR3 nucleotides are TGCAGTGCTAGAGACTGGCACTCCTACGAGCAGTACTTC.

The chain employs TRBV19 and TRBJ1-4; 10 bases fit TRBD1. The CDR3 totals 15 residues. After removal of 5 bases from V and 5 bases from J, the junction contained 5 bases not matched to a gene. Germline V CDR1 and CDR2: LNHDA, SQIVND (reference sequence). The CDR3 coding sequence is TGTGCCAGTAGTGCGCCGGGACAGGGGAATGAAAAACTGTTTTTT. It codes for CASSAPGQGNEKLFF. The full variable domain, its missing parts supplied by reference TRBV19 and TRBJ1-4, is DGGITQSPKYLFRKEGQNVTLSCEQNLNHDAMYWYRQDPGQGLRLIYYSQIVNDFQKGDIAEGYSVSREKKESFPLTVTSAQKNPTAFYLCASSAPGQGNEKLFFGSGTQLSVL.